Listed below are T cell receptor beta chains from one sample, sequenced in a study of cytomegalovirus exposure and HLA in healthy donors. The assay was immunoSEQ multiplex PCR, and TCRdb's table has in-frame clones only and misses some. The data contain over 65,000 clones, around 80% of them singletons. The source material was PBMCs. The receptor source for this set is a man aged 35 to 55 in good health and CMV-seronegative. Both conserved end residues are part of each CDR3. D genes are given only for firm matches. The size of a clone is reported for some rows only, either as once, few or many, or as a class for expanded clones.

DNA	CDR3	size	D	V	J
TGCAGCGTTGAAGGGTCCGACTCACGCTACGAGCAGTACTTC	CSVEGSDSRYEQYF	-	-	TRBV29-1	TRBJ2-7
TGTGCTAGTCAGGGGCAATCCACTGAAGCTTTCTTT	CASQGQSTEAFF	many	-	TRBV12-5	TRBJ1-1
TGTGCCAGTAGTATCCGGGTTTCGGATGGCTACACCTTC	CASSIRVSDGYTF	-	-	TRBV19	TRBJ1-2
TGTGCCAGCAGCCAAACGGGTACGGATAATTCACCCCTCCACTTT	CASSQTGTDNSPLHF	few	-	TRBV7-6	TRBJ1-6
TGTGCCAGCAGCTATAACGGTGGTAACACAGATACGCAGTATTTT	CASSYNGGNTDTQYF	once	-	TRBV11-3	TRBJ2-3
TGTGCCGTCAGCAAGGACAGGGAAAAACTGTTTTTT	CAVSKDREKLFF	few	TRBD1	TRBV10-3	TRBJ1-4
TGTGCCAGCAGAAGGGACAGCTCTATCTCCTACAATGAGCAGTTCTTC	CASRRDSSISYNEQFF	-	TRBD1	TRBV7-9	TRBJ2-1
TGCGCCAGCCGGACTGGGGACAGGGAAGTTGGTGGCTACACCTTC	CASRTGDREVGGYTF	few	TRBD1	TRBV5-1	TRBJ1-2
TGTGCCAGCAGCCTCGGAGAAACTAGCGGGAACACAGATACGCAGTATTTT	CASSLGETSGNTDTQYF	-	TRBD2	TRBV9	TRBJ2-3
TGCGCCAGCAGCTTAGAACGGCCCCGGGACGAGCAGTACTTC	CASSLERPRDEQYF	-	-	TRBV5-1	TRBJ2-7
TGTGCCAGCAGTCCGCGATTAGCGGGAGATGGGTTGCTCAATGAGCAGTTCTTC	CASSPRLAGDGLLNEQFF	-	TRBD2	TRBV27	TRBJ2-1
TGCAGCGCGGCCGTAGGAGGCTCTGGAAACACCATATATTTT	CSAAVGGSGNTIYF	-	-	TRBV29-1	TRBJ1-3
TGTGCCATCAGTGAGTCGGCTAGCGGGAGGGAGTCCTACAATGAGCAGTTCTTC	CAISESASGRESYNEQFF	few	TRBD2	TRBV10-3	TRBJ2-1
TGCGCCAGCGGCTTGGAGCGGGAGGGCTTTGAGCAGTTCTTC	CASGLEREGFEQFF	-	TRBD2	TRBV5-1	TRBJ2-1
TGCGCCAGCAGCCAATCTAGCGGTACAAAGATTAGCACAGATACGCAGTATTTT	CASSQSSGTKISTDTQYF	-	TRBD2	TRBV4-1	TRBJ2-3
TGCGCCAGCAGTGAAACTCCCGGGACTCCCTACAATGAGCAGTTCTTC	CASSETPGTPYNEQFF	-	-	TRBV10-1	TRBJ2-1
TGTGCCAGCAGCGAAAGACTAGCTTATGAGCAGTTCTTC	CASSERLAYEQFF	-	TRBD2	TRBV7-8	TRBJ2-1
TGCGCCAGCAGTGAGACAGGGGCGGGGGGTAAAGCTTTCTTT	CASSETGAGGKAFF	-	TRBD1	TRBV10-1	TRBJ1-1
TGTGCCAGCAGCGTCGACAGCTCTGGGGCCAACGTCCTGACTTTC	CASSVDSSGANVLTF	-	-	TRBV11-3	TRBJ2-6
TGTGCCAGCAGCTTAGTGGGGCCACTACAGGGTTGGAATGGCTACACCTTC	CASSLVGPLQGWNGYTF	-	-	TRBV7-9	TRBJ1-2
TGCAGCGTGGGGACAGGGGATGATGGCTACGAGCAGTACTTC	CSVGTGDDGYEQYF	-	TRBD1	TRBV29-1	TRBJ2-7
TGTGCCAGCAGCCAAGCGGGAGGAGGTTACGAGCAGTACTTC	CASSQAGGGYEQYF	-	TRBD2	TRBV28	TRBJ2-7
TGTGCCAGCAGCTTAGACACGGGCAATGAGCAGTTCTTC	CASSLDTGNEQFF	-	-	TRBV11-3	TRBJ2-1